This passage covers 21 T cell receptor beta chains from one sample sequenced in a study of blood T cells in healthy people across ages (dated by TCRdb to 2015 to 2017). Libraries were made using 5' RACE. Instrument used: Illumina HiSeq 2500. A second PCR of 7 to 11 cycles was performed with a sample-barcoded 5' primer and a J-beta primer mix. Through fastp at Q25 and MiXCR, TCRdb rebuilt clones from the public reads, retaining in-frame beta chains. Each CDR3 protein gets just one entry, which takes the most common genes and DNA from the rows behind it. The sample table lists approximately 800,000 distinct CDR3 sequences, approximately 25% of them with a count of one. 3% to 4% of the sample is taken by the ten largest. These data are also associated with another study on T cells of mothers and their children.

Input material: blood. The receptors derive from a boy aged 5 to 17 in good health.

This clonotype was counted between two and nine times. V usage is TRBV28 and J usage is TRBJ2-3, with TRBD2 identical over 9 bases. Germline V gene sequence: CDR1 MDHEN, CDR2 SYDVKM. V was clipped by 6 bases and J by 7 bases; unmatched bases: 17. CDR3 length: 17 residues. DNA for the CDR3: TGTGCCAGCAGCCCCGGGGGTAGCGGGGGATCCTGGAATACGCAGTATTTT. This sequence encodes CASSPGGSGGSWNTQYF. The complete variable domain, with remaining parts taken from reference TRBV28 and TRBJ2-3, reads DVKVTQSSRYLVKRTGEKVFLECVQDMDHENMFWYRQDPGLGLRLIYFSYDVKMKEKGDIPEGYSVSREKKERFSLILESASTNQTSMYLCASSPGGSGGSWNTQYFGPGTRLTVL.

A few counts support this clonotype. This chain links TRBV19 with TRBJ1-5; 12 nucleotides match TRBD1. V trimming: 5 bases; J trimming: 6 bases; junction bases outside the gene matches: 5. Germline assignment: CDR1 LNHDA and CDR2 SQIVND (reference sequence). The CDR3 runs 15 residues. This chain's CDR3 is CASSGGQGAGQPQHF. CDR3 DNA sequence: TGTGCCAGTAGTGGGGGACAGGGGGCAGGTCAGCCCCAGCATTTT.

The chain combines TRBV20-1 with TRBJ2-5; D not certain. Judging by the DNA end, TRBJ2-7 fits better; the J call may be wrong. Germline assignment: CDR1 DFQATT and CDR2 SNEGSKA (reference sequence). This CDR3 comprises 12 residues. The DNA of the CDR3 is TGCAGTGCCAGCGACACCTCCTACGAGCAGTACTTC. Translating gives CSASDTSYEQYF.

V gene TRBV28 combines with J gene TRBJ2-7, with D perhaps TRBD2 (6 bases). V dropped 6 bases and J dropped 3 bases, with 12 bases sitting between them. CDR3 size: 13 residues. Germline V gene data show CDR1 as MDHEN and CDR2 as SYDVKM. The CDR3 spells CASSSRLVYEQYF. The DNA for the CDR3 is TGTGCCAGCAGCTCCCGACTAGTCTACGAGCAGTACTTC.

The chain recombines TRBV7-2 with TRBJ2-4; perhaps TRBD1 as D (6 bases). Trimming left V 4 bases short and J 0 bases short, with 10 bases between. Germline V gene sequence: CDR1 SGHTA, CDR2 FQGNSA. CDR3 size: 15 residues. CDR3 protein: CASSSPTGAKNIQYF. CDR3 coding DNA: TGTGCCAGCAGCTCCCCGACAGGAGCCAAAAACATTCAGTACTTC.

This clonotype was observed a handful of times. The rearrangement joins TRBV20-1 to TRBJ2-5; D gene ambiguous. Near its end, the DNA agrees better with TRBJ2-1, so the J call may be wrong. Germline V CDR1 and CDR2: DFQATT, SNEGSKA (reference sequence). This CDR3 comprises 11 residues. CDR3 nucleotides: TGCAGTGCAACCGTAGTGAATGAGCAGTTCTTC. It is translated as CSATVVNEQFF.

The CDR3 DNA is TGTGCCAGCAGCTACAGGGGTTCGAACACCATATATTTT. Amino acid sequence: CASSYRGSNTIYF. The chain has TRBV7-8 and TRBJ1-3, with TRBD1 matching 7 bases. V was pared by 4 bases and J by 7 bases, with 4 bases of the junction left unmatched. Germline CDR1 is SGHVS and CDR2 is FQNEAQ. The CDR3 spans 13 residues. The complete variable domain, with remaining parts taken from reference TRBV7-8 and TRBJ1-3, reads GAGVSQSPRYKVAKRGQDVALRCDPISGHVSLFWYQQALGQGPEFLTYFQNEAQLDKSGLPSDRFFAERPEGSVSTLKIQRTQQEDSAVYLCASSYRGSNTIYFGEGSWLTVV.

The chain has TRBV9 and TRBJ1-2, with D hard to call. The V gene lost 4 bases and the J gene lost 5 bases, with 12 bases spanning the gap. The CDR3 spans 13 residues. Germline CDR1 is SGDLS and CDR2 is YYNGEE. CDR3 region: CASSPLGWYGYTF. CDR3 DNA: TGTGCCAGCAGCCCCCTGGGATGGTATGGCTACACCTTC.

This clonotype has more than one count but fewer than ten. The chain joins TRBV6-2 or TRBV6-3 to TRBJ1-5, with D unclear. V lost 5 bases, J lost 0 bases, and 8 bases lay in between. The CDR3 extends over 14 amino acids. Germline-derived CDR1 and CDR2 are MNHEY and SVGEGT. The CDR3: CASSQLDSNQPQHF. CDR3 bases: TGTGCCAGCAGTCAACTGGATAGCAATCAGCCCCAGCATTTT.

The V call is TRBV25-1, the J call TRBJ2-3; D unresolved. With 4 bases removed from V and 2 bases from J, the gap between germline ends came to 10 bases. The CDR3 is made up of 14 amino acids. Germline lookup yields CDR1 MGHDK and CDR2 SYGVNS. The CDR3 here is CASSVRSFTDTQYF. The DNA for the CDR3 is TGTGCCAGCAGTGTCAGAAGTTTCACAGATACGCAGTATTTT. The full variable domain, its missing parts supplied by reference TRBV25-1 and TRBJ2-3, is EADIYQTPRYLVIGTGKKITLECSQTMGHDKMYWYQQDPGMELHLIHYSYGVNSTEKGDLSSESTVSRIRTEHFPLTLESARPSHTSQYLCASSVRSFTDTQYFGPGTRLTVL.

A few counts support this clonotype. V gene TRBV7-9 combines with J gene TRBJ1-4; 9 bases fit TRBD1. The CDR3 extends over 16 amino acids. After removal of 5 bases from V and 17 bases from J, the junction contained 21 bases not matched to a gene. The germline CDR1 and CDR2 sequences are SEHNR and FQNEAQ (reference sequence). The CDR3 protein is CASSPRSFAGTGSFFF. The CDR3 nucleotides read TGTGCCAGCAGCCCTCGAAGTTTTGCCGGGACAGGGAGTTTCTTTTTT.

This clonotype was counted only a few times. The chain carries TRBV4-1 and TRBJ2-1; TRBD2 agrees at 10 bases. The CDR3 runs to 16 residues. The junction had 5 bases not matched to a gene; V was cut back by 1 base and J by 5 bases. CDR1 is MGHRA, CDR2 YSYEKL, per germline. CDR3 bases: TGCGCCAGCAGCCAAGCGCCTAGCGGGGGCAACAATGAGCAGTTCTTC. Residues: CASSQAPSGGNNEQFF.

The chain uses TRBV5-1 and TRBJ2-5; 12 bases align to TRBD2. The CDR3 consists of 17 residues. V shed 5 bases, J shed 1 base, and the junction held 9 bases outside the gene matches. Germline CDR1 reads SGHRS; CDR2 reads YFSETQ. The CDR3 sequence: CASRMSGTSGSQETQYF. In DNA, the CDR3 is TGCGCCAGCAGAATGTCCGGGACTAGCGGGTCCCAAGAGACCCAGTACTTC.

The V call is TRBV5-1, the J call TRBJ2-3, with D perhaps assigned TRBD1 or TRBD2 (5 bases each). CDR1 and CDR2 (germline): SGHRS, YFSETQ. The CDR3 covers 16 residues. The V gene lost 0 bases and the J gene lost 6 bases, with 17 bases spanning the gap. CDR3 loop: CASSLAGTAGGDTQYF. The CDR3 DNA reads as TGCGCCAGCAGCTTGGCAGGGACGGCAGGTGGGGATACGCAGTATTTT.

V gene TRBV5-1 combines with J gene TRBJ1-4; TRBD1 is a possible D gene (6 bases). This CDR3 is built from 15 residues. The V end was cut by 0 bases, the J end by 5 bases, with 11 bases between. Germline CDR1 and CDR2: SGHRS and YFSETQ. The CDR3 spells CASSLGGGKNEKLFF. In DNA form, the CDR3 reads TGCGCCAGCAGCTTGGGAGGGGGGAAGAATGAAAAACTGTTTTTT.

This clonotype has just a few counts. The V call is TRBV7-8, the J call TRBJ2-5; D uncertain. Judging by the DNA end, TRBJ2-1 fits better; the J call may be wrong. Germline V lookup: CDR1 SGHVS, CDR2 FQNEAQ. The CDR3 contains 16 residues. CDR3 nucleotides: TGTGCCAGCAGCTTAGGAAGGGTTAGTCAGTCGTGGGAGCAGTTCTTC. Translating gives CASSLGRVSQSWEQFF.

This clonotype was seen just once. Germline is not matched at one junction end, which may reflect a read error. The CDR3 coding sequence is TGTGCCAACAGCCCAACGACTAGGGGGCTAGGGGAGACCCAGTACTTC. This encodes CANSPTTRGLGETQYF. The chain carries TRBV7-2 and TRBJ2-1; D perhaps matches TRBD1 (7 bases). The DNA end is a closer match to TRBJ2-5, so the J assignment may be wrong. Germline V gene sequence: CDR1 SGHTA, CDR2 FQGNSA. The CDR3 loop spans 16 amino acids.

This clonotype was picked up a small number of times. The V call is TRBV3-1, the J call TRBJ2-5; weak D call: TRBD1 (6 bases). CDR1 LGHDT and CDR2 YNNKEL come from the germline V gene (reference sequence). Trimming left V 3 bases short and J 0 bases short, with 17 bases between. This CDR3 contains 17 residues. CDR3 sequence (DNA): TGTGCCAGCAGCCACCCGAGGACAGACCAGTACCAAGAGACCCAGTACTTC. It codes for CASSHPRTDQYQETQYF.

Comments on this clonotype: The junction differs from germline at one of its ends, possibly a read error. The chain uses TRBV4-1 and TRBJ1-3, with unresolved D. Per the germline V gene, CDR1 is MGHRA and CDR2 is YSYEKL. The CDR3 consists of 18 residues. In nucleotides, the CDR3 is TGCGCCAGCAGAAATTCCCTAGAGCGAGGGAAAGATGGAGACACCATATATTTT. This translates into CASRNSLERGKDGDTIYF.

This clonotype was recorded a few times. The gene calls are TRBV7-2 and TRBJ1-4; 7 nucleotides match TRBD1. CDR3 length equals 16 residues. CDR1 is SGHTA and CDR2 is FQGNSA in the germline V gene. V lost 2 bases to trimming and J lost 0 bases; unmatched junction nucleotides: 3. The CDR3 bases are TGTGCCAGCAGCTTACGTGGACAGGCAACTAATGAAAAACTGTTTTTT. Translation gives CASSLRGQATNEKLFF.

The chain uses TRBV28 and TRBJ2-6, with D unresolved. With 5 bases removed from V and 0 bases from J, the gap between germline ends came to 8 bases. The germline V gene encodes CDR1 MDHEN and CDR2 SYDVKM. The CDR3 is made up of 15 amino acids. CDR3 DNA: TGTGCCAGCAGTCCGCGACACTCTGGGGCCAACGTCCTGACTTTC. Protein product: CASSPRHSGANVLTF. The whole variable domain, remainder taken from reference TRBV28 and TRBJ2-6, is DVKVTQSSRYLVKRTGEKVFLECVQDMDHENMFWYRQDPGLGLRLIYFSYDVKMKEKGDIPEGYSVSREKKERFSLILESASTNQTSMYLCASSPRHSGANVLTFGAGSRLTVL.